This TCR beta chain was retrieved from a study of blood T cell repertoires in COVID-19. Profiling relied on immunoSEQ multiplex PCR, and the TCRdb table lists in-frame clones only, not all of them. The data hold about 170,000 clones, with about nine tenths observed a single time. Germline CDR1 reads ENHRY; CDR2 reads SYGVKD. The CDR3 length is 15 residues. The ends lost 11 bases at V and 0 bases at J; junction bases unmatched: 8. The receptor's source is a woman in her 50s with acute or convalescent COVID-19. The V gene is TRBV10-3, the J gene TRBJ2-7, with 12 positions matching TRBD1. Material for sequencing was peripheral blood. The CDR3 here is CAVGTGGPDSYEQYF. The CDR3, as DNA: TGTGCCGTTGGGACAGGGGGCCCCGACTCCTACGAGCAGTACTTC.